The 31 T cell receptor beta chains below all came from one sample that was sequenced in a study of tissue T cells after allogeneic stem cell transplantation (dated by TCRdb to about 2022). The time point label corresponds to: mouse harvest day 14 after allogeneic transplant. Each mouse graft, delivered by tail vein injection, combined 10^6 splenic CD5+ T cells with 10^7 T-cell-depleted bone marrow cells. Receptors were amplified or captured by the immunoSEQ multiplex PCR assay. The immuneACCESS repertoire file appears here via TCRdb, limited to in-frame rearrangements. These files lack a portion of the clones; in checked studies, under half of the deficit traces to unresolved V genes, and the cause of the others is not known. Here the sample has thousands of clones; roughly half occur a single time. Roughly 34% of the sample lies in the top ten. Source material: lymph node tissue. All receptors derive from a female BALB/c mouse given C57BL/6 T cells with graft-versus-host disease after an allogeneic hematopoietic cell transplant.

The sample holds a few counts of this clone. Each gene name is a mouse one. The CDR3 end falls 1 residue outside the read, so it is completed with the germline J gene. This chain connects TRBV23 to TRBJ2-5; TRBD1, the table's D call, lacks a check against the DNA. This CDR3 is 13 amino acids long. Germline assignment: CDR1 KGHTA and CDR2 FQNQQP. CDR3 in amino acids: CSSSRTNQDTQYF. The CDR3 DNA, read in part, is TGCTCCAGCAGTCGGACAAACCAAGACACCCAGTAC.

Of note for this clone: Here the gene names and germline are mouse. The sequence runs out 1 residue before the end of the CDR3; the remainder is reconstructed from the germline J gene. The V and J genes are TRBV5 and TRBJ2-5; 8 bases are a match to TRBD2. Germline values: CDR1 LGHNA, CDR2 YNLKQL (reference sequence). The junction had 2 bases not matched to a gene; V was cut back by 4 bases and J by 5 bases. The CDR3 spans 13 residues. CDR3 sequence reads: CASSLDWGDTQYF. The sequenced part of the CDR3 DNA is TGTGCCAGCAGCCTCGACTGGGGAGACACCCAGTAC.

For this clone: Any gene name here is a mouse gene name. The sequence runs out 1 residue before the end of the CDR3; the remainder is reconstructed from the germline J gene. The chain employs TRBV19 and TRBJ2-7; 11 nucleotides line up with TRBD2. This CDR3 contains 14 residues. In germline, CDR1 is FNHDT, CDR2 SITEND (reference sequence). V gave up 1 base and J gave up 4 bases; unmatched junction bases: 1. The covered CDR3 bases are TGTGCCAGCAGTATACGGGACTGGGGGTATGAACAGTAC. Protein: CASSIRDWGYEQY. From start to end, the CDR3 is CASSIRDWGYEQYF. Drawing the rest from reference TRBV19 and TRBJ2-7, the complete variable domain is GGIITQTPKFLIGQEGQKLTLKCQQNFNHDTMYWYRQDSGKGLRLIYYSITENDLQKGDLSEGYDASREKKSSFSLTVTSAQKNEMAVFLCASSIRDWGYEQYFGPGTRLTVL.

Comment on this clone: Gene and germline names: mouse. The sequence runs out 1 residue before the end of the CDR3; the remainder is reconstructed from the germline J gene. The gene calls are TRBV19 and TRBJ2-2; 11 positions match TRBD2. V trimming: 4 bases; J trimming: 2 bases; junction bases outside the gene matches: 4. The CDR3 runs 16 residues. Germline-derived CDR1 and CDR2 are FNHDT and SITEND (reference sequence). CDR3 sequence reads: CASSSLGGRNTGQLYF. The covered CDR3 bases are TGTGCCAGCAGTTCACTGGGGGGGCGCAACACCGGGCAGCTCTAC.

For this clone: The genes and germline here are from mouse. The read comes to an end 1 residue before the CDR3 does, leaving the germline J gene to fill in the end. This sequence joins TRBV16 and TRBJ2-1, with D unclear. The CDR3 totals 14 residues. In germline, CDR1 is SGHSA, CDR2 FRNQAP. Trimming took off 0 bases at V and 4 bases at J, with 7 bases between the two ends. CDR3 protein: CASSLDSSYAEQFF. Incomplete CDR3 DNA: TGTGCAAGCAGCTTAGATTCATCTTATGCTGAGCAGTTC.

As for this clone: Gene names denote mouse genes. The read is 1 residue too short to cover the CDR3 end, so that end is filled in from the germline J gene. This chain uses TRBV13-1 with TRBJ2-3; the D gene is possibly TRBD2 (6 bases). Trimming took off 0 bases at V and 0 bases at J, with 14 bases between the two ends. The CDR3 totals 17 residues. The germline V gene encodes CDR1 NSHNY and CDR2 SYGAGN. CDR3 DNA (partial): TGTGCCAGCAGTGATGCGAGGCTGGGGTCTAGTGCAGAAACGCTGTAT. It is translated as CASSDARLGSSAETLY. The entire CDR3 sequence reads CASSDARLGSSAETLYF.

This clone was seen more than once but under ten times. Gene names follow the mouse nomenclature. The missing CDR3 end, 1 residue past where the read stops, is filled in from the germline J gene. The chain has TRBV14 and TRBJ2-7; D might be TRBD1 or TRBD2, each matching 6 bases. This CDR3 contains 14 residues. Trimming removed 1 base from V and 0 bases from J, with 8 bases in between. Looked up from germline, CDR1 is SGHDT and CDR2 is FRDEAV. Partial CDR3 DNA: TGTGCCAGCAGTTTCGGGGGCCTCTCCTATGAACAGTAC. Protein: CASSFGGLSYEQY. The CDR3 reads in full as CASSFGGLSYEQYF.

By its share, this clone is large (0.1 to 1%). Genes and germline are mouse. With the read ending 1 residue before the CDR3 end, the germline J gene is used to fill in that end. The rearrangement joins TRBV15 to TRBJ2-7, with TRBD2 matching 10 bases. CDR1 and CDR2 from the germline V gene are SGHND and FRSKSL. This CDR3 contains 12 residues. V lost 6 bases to trimming and J lost 4 bases; unmatched junction nucleotides: 0. Here the CDR3 reads CASRDWGYEQYF. Partial CDR3 DNA: TGTGCCAGCAGGGACTGGGGGTATGAACAGTAC.

Regarding this clone: Here the gene names and germline are mouse. The CDR3 is cut off 1 residue early in the read; its end comes from the germline J gene. This chain uses TRBV16 with TRBJ2-4; D is unclear. The germline V and J ends were trimmed by 2 bases and 0 bases, with 0 bases remaining between them. The length of the CDR3 is 12 residues. CDR1 and CDR2 (germline): SGHSA, FRNQAP. This CDR3 is CASSLSQNTLYF. The sequenced CDR3 bases are TGTGCAAGCAGCTTAAGTCAAAACACCTTGTAC.

This clone is termed medium-sized. Gene names follow the mouse nomenclature. The CDR3 extends 1 residue past the end of the read, so its final part is completed from the germline J gene. The gene calls are TRBV17 and TRBJ2-5; 10 nucleotides align to TRBD2. The CDR3 runs to 16 residues. In germline, CDR1 is MNHDT, CDR2 YYDKIL. Losses at the gene ends were 5 bases for V and 8 bases for J; bases not matched to a gene: 13. The sequenced CDR3 bases are TGTGCTAGCAGTTATTCGGACTGGGGGAGGAGGGGCACCCAGTAC. Protein sequence: CASSYSDWGRRGTQY. The CDR3 reads in full as CASSYSDWGRRGTQYF.

Note on this clone: Germline and genes: mouse. From the germline J gene comes the end of the CDR3, since the read stops 1 residue before it. The rearrangement links TRBV4 to TRBJ2-2; possibly TRBD2 for D (6 bases). CDR1 is LGHDT and CDR2 is YNNKQL in the germline V gene (reference sequence). V was cut by 3 bases and J by 3 bases, with 11 bases left in between. CDR3 length: 15 residues. Partial CDR3 DNA: TGTGCCAGCAGCTACCTGGGGAGAGACACCGGGCAGCTCTAC. This encodes CASSYLGRDTGQLY. The whole CDR3 protein is CASSYLGRDTGQLYF.

Comments on this clone: Mouse names are used for the genes. The sequenced fragment ends 1 residue before the CDR3 boundary, so the rest is inferred from the germline J gene. The genes are TRBV1 and TRBJ1-1; no definite D call. In germline, CDR1 is NSQYPW, CDR2 LRSPGD (reference sequence). This CDR3 has 13 residues. V gave up 1 base and J gave up 1 base, with 4 bases separating them. The covered CDR3 bases are TGCACCTGCAGTGCAGCCCAAAACACAGAAGTCTTC. It specifies CTCSAAQNTEVF. The CDR3 in its entirety is CTCSAAQNTEVFF.

This clone is termed large. Mouse gene names apply. Coverage ceases 1 residue before the CDR3 finishes, and the germline J gene fills in the end. This chain links TRBV5 with TRBJ2-3; 12 bases match TRBD2. This CDR3 is 17 amino acids long. J gave up 0 bases and V 2 bases, and 3 bases lay outside the gene matches. Germline CDR1 is LGHNA and CDR2 is YNLKQL (reference sequence). The CDR3 loop reads CASSQIGTGGSAETLYF. Partial CDR3 DNA: TGTGCCAGCAGCCAAATCGGGACTGGGGGGAGTGCAGAAACGCTGTAT.

On this clone: Gene names and germline match the mouse. The read ends 1 residue before the CDR3 terminus; that terminus is restored from the germline J gene. The chain employs TRBV24 and TRBJ2-7; 12 bases fit TRBD2. V shed 5 bases and J 6 bases; nucleotides not matched to a gene: 8. This CDR3 has 15 residues. Germline CDR1 is KGHTA and CDR2 is FRNEEI. The part of the CDR3 DNA that was read is TGTGCCAGCAGTGATAGGGGGACTGGGGGGAGTGAACAGTAC. Its protein product is CASSDRGTGGSEQY. The entire CDR3 protein is CASSDRGTGGSEQYF.

With respect to this clone: The genes and germline here are from mouse. With the read ending 1 residue before the CDR3 end, the germline J gene is used to fill in that end. The chain combines TRBV20 with TRBJ2-4, with 10 bases fitting TRBD2. Trimming cost V 0 bases and J 4 bases; bases outside gene matches: 1. The CDR3 extends over 14 amino acids. The germline gives CDR1 GFQATS, CDR2 STVNSAI. The CDR3 DNA, read in part, is TGTGGTGCTAGGGAACTGGGGGGGAAAAACACCTTGTAC. Translation gives CGARELGGKNTLY. The whole CDR3 reads CGARELGGKNTLYF.

This clone was found a few times. Genes here carry mouse names. CDR3 protein: CASGPGLGSSQNTLYF. The sequenced CDR3 bases are TGTGCCAGCGGTCCGGGACTGGGGTCTAGTCAAAACACCTTGTAC. J is TRBJ2-4 and V is TRBV13-2; 10 nucleotides match TRBD2. The observed sequence ends 1 residue before the CDR3 terminus, with the missing tail filled in from the germline J gene. V was pared by 4 bases and J by 0 bases, with 5 bases of the junction left unmatched. There are 16 residues in the CDR3. From germline, CDR1 is NNHNN and CDR2 SYGAGS (reference sequence).

With respect to this clone: Mouse gene names and germline throughout. The read is 1 residue too short to cover the CDR3 end, so that end is filled in from the germline J gene. The genes are TRBV29 and TRBJ1-2; D not certain. CDR1 and CDR2 from the germline V gene are MSHET and SYDVDS. V lost 2 bases to trimming and J lost 2 bases, with 6 bases between them. The CDR3 contains 13 residues. The sequenced CDR3 bases are TGTGCTAGCAGTTTAGTGGAGAACTCCGACTACACC. Encoded protein: CASSLVENSDYT. Given in full, the CDR3 is CASSLVENSDYTF.

Points on this clone: Gene names are the mouse ones. Read sequence stops 1 residue before the CDR3 end, and the germline J gene provides the missing end. This chain connects TRBV3 to TRBJ2-1; 7 bases are shared with TRBD2. There are 15 residues in the CDR3. J gave up 1 base and V 3 bases, and 3 bases lay outside the gene matches. The V gene's germline CDR1 is SNHLY and CDR2 FYNGKV (reference sequence). The CDR3 bases that were read are TGTGCCAGCAGCTTCGGCTGGGGGAACTATGCTGAGCAGTTC. It yields the protein CASSFGWGNYAEQF. The CDR3 reads in full as CASSFGWGNYAEQFF. The full variable domain, with the rest looked up from reference TRBV3 and TRBJ2-1, is GPKVLQIPSHQIIDMGQMVTLNCDPVSNHLYFYWYKQILGQQMEFLVNFYNGKVMEKSKLFKDQFSVERPDGSYFTLKIQPTALEDSAVYFCASSFGWGNYAEQFFGPGTRLTVL.

As concerns this clone: Genes and germline are mouse. The read ends 1 residue before the CDR3 terminus; that terminus is restored from the germline J gene. The chain combines TRBV12-1 with TRBJ2-3; TRBD2 matches at 13 bases. Germline V gene lookup returns CDR1 SGHSN and CDR2 HYEKVE. The V gene end was trimmed by 2 bases and the J gene end by 3 bases; junction bases not matched to a gene: 1. CDR3 length: 15 amino acids. The CDR3 bases that were read are TGTGCCAGCTCTCCGGGACTGGGGGGGGCAGAAACGCTGTAT. Its translation: CASSPGLGGAETLY. The entire CDR3 protein is CASSPGLGGAETLYF.

Notes on this clone: Gene names are the mouse ones. The sequenced CDR3 bases are TGTGCCAGCGGTGAGGTGGGGGGGCGGGAACAGTAC. Translated: CASGEVGGREQY. The complete CDR3 protein is CASGEVGGREQYF. The V and J genes are TRBV13-2 and TRBJ2-7, with 9 bases that match TRBD2. The read ends 1 residue early relative to the CDR3; the germline J gene fills the gap. The CDR3 spans 13 residues. V lost 2 bases and J lost 7; bases outside the gene matches: 4. The germline gives CDR1 NNHNN, CDR2 SYGAGS (reference sequence).

Notes on this clone: Any gene name here is a mouse gene name. The read stops 1 residue short of the end of the CDR3; the missing end is completed from the germline J gene. V gene TRBV26 combines with J gene TRBJ2-7, with 9 bases fitting TRBD2. With V trimmed by 2 bases and J by 4 bases, 0 bases remained unmatched. Germline V gives CDR1 KGHPV, CDR2 FQNQEV (reference sequence). The CDR3 consists of 13 residues. CDR3 DNA, as far as it was read: TGTGCCAGCAGTCTGCTGGGGGGGTATGAACAGTAC. Encoded protein: CASSLLGGYEQY. The entire CDR3 reads CASSLLGGYEQYF.

This clone was counted between two and nine times. Mouse germline and gene names are used. Read coverage stops 1 residue before the CDR3 terminus; the germline J gene supplies the remainder. V usage is TRBV26 and J usage is TRBJ1-3, with D maybe TRBD1 (6 bases). The CDR3 loop spans 14 amino acids. V gave up 4 bases and J gave up 1 base, with 8 bases separating them. Germline values: CDR1 KGHPV, CDR2 FQNQEV (reference sequence). Here the CDR3 reads CASSPGQSGNTLYF. The sequenced part of the CDR3 DNA is TGTGCCAGCAGTCCGGGACAATCTGGAAATACGCTCTAT.

This clone is medium-sized. Germline and genes here are mouse. Read sequence stops 1 residue before the CDR3 end, and the germline J gene provides the missing end. The chain carries TRBV4 and TRBJ2-3; 10 bases agree with TRBD2. CDR3 length: 15 amino acids. The trim removed 5 bases at V and 2 bases at J, leaving 4 bases unmatched. Germline V gene lookup returns CDR1 LGHDT and CDR2 YNNKQL (reference sequence). The CDR3 sequence: CASSLWGGDAETLYF. The sequenced part of the CDR3 DNA is TGTGCCAGCAGCCTCTGGGGGGGCGATGCAGAAACGCTGTAT.

By sample share, this clone is large. The genes and germline here are from mouse. Partial CDR3 DNA: TGTGCCAGCAGTGGGGGGACTGGGGCAAACACCGGGCAGCTCTAC. Protein: CASSGGTGANTGQLY. The entire CDR3 protein reads CASSGGTGANTGQLYF. The V gene is TRBV13-3, the J gene TRBJ2-2, with TRBD2 identical over 10 bases. The CDR3 extends 1 residue past the end of the read, so its final part is completed from the germline J gene. Unmatched junction bases numbered 2, after V lost 3 bases and J lost 0 bases. The CDR3 has 16 amino acids. Germline assignment: CDR1 NNHDY and CDR2 SYVADS. The full variable domain, with the rest looked up from reference TRBV13-3 and TRBJ2-2, is EAAVTQSPRSKVAVTGGKVTLSCHQTNNHDYMYWYRQDTGHGLRLIHYSYVADSTEKGDIPDGYKASRPSQENFSLILELASLSQTAVYFCASSGGTGANTGQLYFGEGSKLTVL.

Worth noting for this clone: Genes and germline are mouse. Sequencing ends 1 residue short of the CDR3 end; the germline J gene provides the rest. J is TRBJ2-2 and V is TRBV12-1, with TRBD1 as a possible D gene (6 bases). Germline assignment: CDR1 SGHSN and CDR2 HYEKVE. V was trimmed by 2 bases and J by 2 bases, leaving 11 bases between them. The CDR3 length is 15 residues. Here the CDR3 reads CASSRGTTNTGQLYF. CDR3 DNA, as far as it was read: TGTGCCAGCTCTCGTGGGACAACCAACACCGGGCAGCTCTAC.

Concerning this clone itself: Gene names follow the mouse nomenclature. The CDR3 is cut off 1 residue early in the read; its end comes from the germline J gene. The chain joins TRBV26 to TRBJ1-1; no clear D. Germline V CDR1 and CDR2: KGHPV, FQNQEV (reference sequence). V was shortened by 2 bases and J by 4 bases, with 8 bases between the two germline ends. The CDR3 covers 13 residues. Partial CDR3 DNA: TGTGCCAGCAGTCTGCGGGTGGGCACAGAAGTCTTC. Translation gives CASSLRVGTEVF. The whole CDR3 sequence reads CASSLRVGTEVFF.

The sample holds a few counts of this clone. These gene names are mouse names. With the read ending 1 residue before the CDR3 end, the germline J gene is used to fill in that end. V is TRBV13-1 and J is TRBJ2-5, with a possible D match to TRBD2 (6 bases). V was pared by 3 bases and J by 0 bases, with 8 bases between. This CDR3 comprises 14 residues. Germline loops: CDR1 NSHNY, CDR2 SYGAGN. The DNA read from the CDR3 is TGTGCCAGCAGTGGGGGACTTAACCAAGACACCCAGTAC. This codes for CASSGGLNQDTQY. The whole CDR3 reads CASSGGLNQDTQYF.

This clone was recorded only once. Gene names and germline refer to mouse. The CDR3 end is not reached by the read, which stops 1 residue before it; the germline J gene fills it in. The chain uses TRBV26 and TRBJ1-3; 11 bases are shared with TRBD1. In germline, CDR1 is KGHPV, CDR2 FQNQEV (reference sequence). The CDR3 is 17 residues long. Trimming at V came to 0 bases and at J to 2 bases, leaving 3 bases not matched to a gene. The covered CDR3 bases are TGTGCCAGCAGTCTGTCATCGGGACAGGGGGCTGGAAATACGCTCTAT. Amino acids: CASSLSSGQGAGNTLY. The whole CDR3 is CASSLSSGQGAGNTLYF.

This clone was observed a few times. Gene labels here are mouse ones. This chain's CDR3 is CASSRGGDTGQLYF. CDR3 DNA, as far as it was read: TGTGCCAGCAGCCGGGGAGGGGACACCGGGCAGCTCTAC. This chain joins TRBV5 and TRBJ2-2; possible D gene TRBD1, 5 bases. The read halts 1 residue ahead of the CDR3 end, with the missing end drawn from the germline J gene. Germline CDR1 and CDR2: LGHNA and YNLKQL (reference sequence). The CDR3 totals 14 residues. Trimming left V 4 bases short and J 3 bases short, with 9 bases between.

Worth noting for this clone: These gene names are mouse names. The read halts 1 residue ahead of the CDR3 end, with the missing end drawn from the germline J gene. The chain is built from TRBV16 and TRBJ2-7; possibly TRBD1 or TRBD2 for D (5 bases each). CDR1 is SGHSA and CDR2 is FRNQAP in the germline V gene. V gave up 9 bases and J gave up 8 bases, with 8 bases separating them. The CDR3 length is 9 residues. The sequenced CDR3 bases are TGTGCAAGGGGGACCCAACAGTAC. It translates to CARGTQQY. The full CDR3 protein is CARGTQQYF.

On this clone itself: Gene names are mouse gene names. The read terminates 1 residue ahead of where the CDR3 ends, so the germline J gene completes it. The chain carries TRBV15 and TRBJ2-1; 10 bases map to TRBD2. Germline CDR1 is SGHND and CDR2 is FRSKSL. Trimming removed 7 bases from V and 7 bases from J; junction bases left unmatched: 7. CDR3 length equals 14 residues. The sequenced CDR3 bases are TGTGCCAGCACCATACTGGGGGGGAGAGCTGAGCAGTTC. Residues: CASTILGGRAEQF. The entire CDR3 is CASTILGGRAEQFF.